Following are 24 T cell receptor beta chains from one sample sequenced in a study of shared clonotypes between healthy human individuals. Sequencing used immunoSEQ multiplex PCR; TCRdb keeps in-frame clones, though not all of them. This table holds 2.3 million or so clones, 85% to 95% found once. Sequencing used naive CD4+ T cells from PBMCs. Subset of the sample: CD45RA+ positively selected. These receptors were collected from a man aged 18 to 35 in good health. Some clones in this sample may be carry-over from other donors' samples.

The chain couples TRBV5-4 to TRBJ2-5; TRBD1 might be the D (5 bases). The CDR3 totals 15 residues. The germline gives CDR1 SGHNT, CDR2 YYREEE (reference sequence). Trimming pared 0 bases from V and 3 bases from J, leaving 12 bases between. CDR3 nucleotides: TGTGCCAGCAGCTTGGTCCTCGCGGACAAAGAGACCCAGTACTTC. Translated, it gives CASSLVLADKETQYF.

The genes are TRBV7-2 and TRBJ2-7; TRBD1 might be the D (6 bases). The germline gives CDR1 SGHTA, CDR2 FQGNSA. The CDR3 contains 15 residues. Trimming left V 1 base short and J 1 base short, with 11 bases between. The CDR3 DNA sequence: TGTGCCAGCAGCTTAGTAGGACAGACTTCCTACGAGCAGTACTTC. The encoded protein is CASSLVGQTSYEQYF.

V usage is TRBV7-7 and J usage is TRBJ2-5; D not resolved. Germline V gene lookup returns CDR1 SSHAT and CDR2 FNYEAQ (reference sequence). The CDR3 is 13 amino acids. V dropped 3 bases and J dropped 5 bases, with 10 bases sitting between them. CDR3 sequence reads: CASSFRWRETQYF. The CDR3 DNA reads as TGTGCCAGCAGCTTCAGGTGGCGGGAGACCCAGTACTTC.

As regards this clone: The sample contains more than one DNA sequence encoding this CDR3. The CDR3 here is CASSLTGDYNEQFF. The CDR3 nucleotides read TGTGCCAGCAGCTTAACGGGAGACTACAATGAGCAGTTCTTC. J is TRBJ2-1 and V is TRBV7-3, with a weak D call TRBD2 (5 bases). The ends were cut back, 0 bases at V and 3 bases at J, with 6 bases in the middle. Germline V gene sequence: CDR1 SGHTA, CDR2 FQGTGA. The CDR3 is made up of 14 amino acids.

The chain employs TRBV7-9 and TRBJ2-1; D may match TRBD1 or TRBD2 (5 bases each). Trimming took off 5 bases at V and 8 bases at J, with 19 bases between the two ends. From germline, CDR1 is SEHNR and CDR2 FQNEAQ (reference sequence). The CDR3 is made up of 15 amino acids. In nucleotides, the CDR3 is TGTGCCAGCAGCCCCAACCTGCCCGGGGCCTATGAGCAGTTCTTC. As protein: CASSPNLPGAYEQFF. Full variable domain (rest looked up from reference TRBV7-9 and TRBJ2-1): DTGVSQNPRHKITKRGQNVTFRCDPISEHNRLYWYRQTLGQGPEFLTYFQNEAQLEKSRLLSDRFSAERPKGSFSTLEIQRTEQGDSAMYLCASSPNLPGAYEQFFGPGTRLTVL.

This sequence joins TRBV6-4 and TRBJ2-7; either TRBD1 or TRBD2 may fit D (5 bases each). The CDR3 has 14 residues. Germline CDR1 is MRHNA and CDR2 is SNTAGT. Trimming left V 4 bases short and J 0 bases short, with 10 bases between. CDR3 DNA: TGTGCCAGCAGTGTGAGGGGAAGCTCCTACGAGCAGTACTTC. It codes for CASSVRGSSYEQYF.

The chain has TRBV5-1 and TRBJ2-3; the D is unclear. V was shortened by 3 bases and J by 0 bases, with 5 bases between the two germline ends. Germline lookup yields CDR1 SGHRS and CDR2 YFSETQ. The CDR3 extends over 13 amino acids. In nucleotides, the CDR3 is TGCGCCAGCAGCTGGCGTAGCACAGATACGCAGTATTTT. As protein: CASSWRSTDTQYF. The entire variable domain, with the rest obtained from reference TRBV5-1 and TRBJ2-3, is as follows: KAGVTQTPRYLIKTRGQQVTLSCSPISGHRSVSWYQQTPGQGLQFLFEYFSETQRNKGNFPGRFSGRQFSNSRSEMNVSTLELGDSALYLCASSWRSTDTQYFGPGTRLTVL.

This CDR3 is CASRREVSYEQYF. The CDR3, as DNA: TGTGCCAGCAGGCGTGAGGTTTCCTACGAGCAGTACTTC. The chain has TRBV2 and TRBJ2-7; D remains ambiguous. The CDR3 contains 13 residues. V gave up 6 bases and J gave up 1 base, with 10 bases separating them. The germline V gene encodes CDR1 SNHLY and CDR2 FYNNEI.

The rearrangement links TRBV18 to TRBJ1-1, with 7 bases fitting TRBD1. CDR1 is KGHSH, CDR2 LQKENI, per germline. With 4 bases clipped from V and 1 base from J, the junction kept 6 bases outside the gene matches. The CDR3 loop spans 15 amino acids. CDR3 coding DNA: TGTGCCAGCTCACACTACAGGGGACAGAACACTGAAGCTTTCTTT. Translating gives CASSHYRGQNTEAFF. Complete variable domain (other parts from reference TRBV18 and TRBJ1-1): NAGVMQNPRHLVRRRGQEARLRCSPMKGHSHVYWYRQLPEEGLKFMVYLQKENIIDESGMPKERFSAEFPKEGPSILRIQQVVRGDSAAYFCASSHYRGQNTEAFFGQGTRLTVV.

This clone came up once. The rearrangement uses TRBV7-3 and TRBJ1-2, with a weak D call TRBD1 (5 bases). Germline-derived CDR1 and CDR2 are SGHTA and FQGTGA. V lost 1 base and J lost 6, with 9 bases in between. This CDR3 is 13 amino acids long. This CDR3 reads CASSLNAGDGYTF. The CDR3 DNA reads TGTGCCAGCAGCTTAAACGCGGGGGATGGCTACACCTTC.

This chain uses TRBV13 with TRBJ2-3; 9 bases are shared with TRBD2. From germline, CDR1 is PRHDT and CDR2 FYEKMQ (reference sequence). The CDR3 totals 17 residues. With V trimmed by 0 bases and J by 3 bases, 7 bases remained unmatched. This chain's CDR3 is CASSLGRAGGSTDTQYF. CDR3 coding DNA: TGTGCCAGCAGCTTAGGCCGCGCGGGAGGGAGTACAGATACGCAGTATTTT.

The CDR3 loop is CASSLGSGGKIGEQFF. For the CDR3, the DNA is TGTGCCAGCAGTTTAGGATCGGGCGGGAAAATAGGCGAGCAGTTCTTC. This chain joins TRBV28 and TRBJ2-1; D may be TRBD2 (6 bases). Germline assignment: CDR1 MDHEN and CDR2 SYDVKM. V lost 2 bases to trimming and J lost 10 bases, with 21 bases between them. The CDR3 contains 16 residues.

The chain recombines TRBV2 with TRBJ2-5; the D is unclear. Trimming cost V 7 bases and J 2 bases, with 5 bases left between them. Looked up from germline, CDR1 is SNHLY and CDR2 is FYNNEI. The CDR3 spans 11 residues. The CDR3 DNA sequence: TGTGCCAGCAAGCTGCAAGAGACCCAGTACTTC. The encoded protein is CASKLQETQYF.

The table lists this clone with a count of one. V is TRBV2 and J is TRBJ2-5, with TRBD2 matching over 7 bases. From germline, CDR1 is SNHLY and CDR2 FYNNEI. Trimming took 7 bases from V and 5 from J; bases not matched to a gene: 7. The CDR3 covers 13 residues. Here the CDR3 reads CASTRLAGETQYF. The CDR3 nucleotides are TGTGCCAGCACTAGACTAGCTGGGGAGACCCAGTACTTC.

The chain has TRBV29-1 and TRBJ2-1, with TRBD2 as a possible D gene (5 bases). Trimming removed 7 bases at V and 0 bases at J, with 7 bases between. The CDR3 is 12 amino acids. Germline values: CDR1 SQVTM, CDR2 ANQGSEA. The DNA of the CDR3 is TGCAGCGCCGGGGACTCCTACAATGAGCAGTTCTTC. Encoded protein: CSAGDSYNEQFF.

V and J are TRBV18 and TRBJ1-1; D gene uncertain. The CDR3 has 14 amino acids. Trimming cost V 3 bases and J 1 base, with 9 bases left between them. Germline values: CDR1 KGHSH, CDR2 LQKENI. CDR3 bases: TGTGCCAGCTCACCGATAGGCACGAACACTGAAGCTTTCTTT. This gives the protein CASSPIGTNTEAFF.

The CDR3 DNA follows: TGCGCCAGCAGCGTTTGGGCCCTCCGCGGGGACACAGATACGCAGTATTTT. This sequence encodes CASSVWALRGDTDTQYF. The rearrangement joins TRBV5-1 to TRBJ2-3, with a possible D match to TRBD2 (6 bases). Germline V gives CDR1 SGHRS, CDR2 YFSETQ. V lost 4 bases to trimming and J lost 2 bases, with 20 bases between them. CDR3 size: 17 residues.

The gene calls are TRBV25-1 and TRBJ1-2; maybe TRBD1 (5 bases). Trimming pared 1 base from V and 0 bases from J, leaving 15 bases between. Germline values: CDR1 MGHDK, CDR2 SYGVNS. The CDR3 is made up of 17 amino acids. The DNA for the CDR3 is TGTGCCAGCAGTGAATTAGGGGCAGGGAGAGCTAACTATGGCTACACCTTC. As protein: CASSELGAGRANYGYTF.

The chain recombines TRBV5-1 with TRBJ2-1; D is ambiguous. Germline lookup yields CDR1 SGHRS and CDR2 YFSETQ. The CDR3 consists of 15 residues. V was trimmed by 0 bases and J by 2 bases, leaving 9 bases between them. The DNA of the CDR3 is TGCGCCAGCAGCTTGGCTAGTATCACCTACAATGAGCAGTTCTTC. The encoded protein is CASSLASITYNEQFF. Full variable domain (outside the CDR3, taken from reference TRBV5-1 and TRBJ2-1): KAGVTQTPRYLIKTRGQQVTLSCSPISGHRSVSWYQQTPGQGLQFLFEYFSETQRNKGNFPGRFSGRQFSNSRSEMNVSTLELGDSALYLCASSLASITYNEQFFGPGTRLTVL.

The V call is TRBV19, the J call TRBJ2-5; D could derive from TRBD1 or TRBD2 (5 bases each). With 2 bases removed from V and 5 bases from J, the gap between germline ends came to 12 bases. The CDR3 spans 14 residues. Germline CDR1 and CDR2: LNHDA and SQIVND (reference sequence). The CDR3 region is CASSIFMGTETQYF. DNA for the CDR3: TGTGCCAGTAGTATATTTATGGGGACGGAGACCCAGTACTTC. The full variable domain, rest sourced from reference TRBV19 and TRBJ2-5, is DGGITQSPKYLFRKEGQNVTLSCEQNLNHDAMYWYRQDPGQGLRLIYYSQIVNDFQKGDIAEGYSVSREKKESFPLTVTSAQKNPTAFYLCASSIFMGTETQYFGPGTRLLVL.

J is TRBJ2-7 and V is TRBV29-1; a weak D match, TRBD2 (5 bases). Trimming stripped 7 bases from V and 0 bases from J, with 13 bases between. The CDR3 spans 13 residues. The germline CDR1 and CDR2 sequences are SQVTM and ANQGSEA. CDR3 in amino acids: CSGRKGPSYEQYF. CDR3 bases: TGCAGCGGGAGGAAAGGCCCCTCCTACGAGCAGTACTTC.

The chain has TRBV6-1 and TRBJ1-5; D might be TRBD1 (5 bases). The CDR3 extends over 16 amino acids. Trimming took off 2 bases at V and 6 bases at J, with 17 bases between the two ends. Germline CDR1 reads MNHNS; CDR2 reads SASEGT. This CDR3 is CASSESLRGASQPQHF. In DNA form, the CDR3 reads TGTGCCAGCAGTGAAAGTTTGCGGGGCGCAAGTCAGCCCCAGCATTTT.

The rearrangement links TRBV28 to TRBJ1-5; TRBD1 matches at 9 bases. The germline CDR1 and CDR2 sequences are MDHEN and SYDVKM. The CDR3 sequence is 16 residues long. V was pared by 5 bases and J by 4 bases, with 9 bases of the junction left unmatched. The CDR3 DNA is TGTGCCAGCAGTACAAACCCGGGACAGGGAAATCAGCCCCAGCATTTT. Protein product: CASSTNPGQGNQPQHF.

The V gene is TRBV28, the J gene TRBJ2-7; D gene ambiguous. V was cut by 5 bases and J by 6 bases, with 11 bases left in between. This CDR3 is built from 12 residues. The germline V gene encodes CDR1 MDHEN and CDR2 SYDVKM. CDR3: CASSARSLEQYF. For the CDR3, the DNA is TGTGCCAGCAGTGCGAGGTCCCTCGAGCAGTACTTC.